This T cell receptor beta chain appears in the sequencing data of a study of blood T cell repertoires in COVID-19 (dated by TCRdb to 2018 to 2021). Study-wide context: Samples from collaborators originated in the United States, Italy and Spain and spanned both the acute and convalescent phases of COVID-19. The prospective study material was composed of cDNA or gDNA derived from T cells, B-cell-depleted T cells, or PBMCs. The dataset comprised deeply sampled blood TCRbeta repertoires from subjects exposed to, actively infected with, or recovered from COVID-19. The repertoires were released in a freely available public database meant as a resource for research on the immune response to SARS-CoV-2. The samples were drawn from the first 160 participants of the ongoing ImmuneRACE study and from roughly 1,300 subjects provided by 6 global collaborators. Sample metadata almost always included a de-identified subject ID, COVID-19 status, age in years and sex. HLA class I and class II types, where available, came from metadata supplied by the sample provider rather than from assay-based typing.

Results the study describes overall, beyond this receptor: The amount of clinical and demographic metadata varied by source and participant and was provided uncurated.

This clone was detected once. Its antigen remains undetermined. Qualities for individual bases were not recorded, and no much larger clone is one base off. The germline ends are 15 bases apart after V is trimmed by 1 base and J by 2 bases. Per the germline V gene, LGHNA is the CDR1 and YNFKEQ is the CDR2. The CDR3 sequence holds 16 residues, the cysteine and phenylalanine included. This entry keeps only the CDR3 DNA: 48 bases, framed from base 1. TCRbeta CDR3 regions were amplified from genomic DNA using the immunoSEQ Assay, a bias-controlled multiplex PCR. The source study handled its data this way. Nucleated cell counts per sample were estimated from amplification of reference gene primers within the assay. To quantify the absolute abundance of each unique TCRbeta CDR3 rearrangement, sequence reads were collapsed and filtered. Productive Simpson clonality was computed per sample as the square root of Simpson's diversity index over productive rearrangements. In TCRdb, the immuneACCESS table is reduced to in-frame sequences with V and J assigned. These tables do not hold every clone; where another copy was compared, an unresolved V gene accounts for under half, and the others remain unexplained. The DNA gave D and trimming, while V, J and clone size come from that table. This sample gives about 220,000 clones in total; more than 80% of them show up just once. About 3.5% of the sample goes to the ten largest clones.

Enrolling through a virtual design, the prospective study's participants ranged in age from roughly 18 to 89 years and lived across 24 United States geographic areas. In the prospective study, participants were assigned to cohorts based on the clinical history participants reported in a screening survey and a study questionnaire. Mobile phlebotomists in the prospective study collected whole blood, serum and a nasopharyngeal or oropharyngeal swab from every participant. Prospective study participants could optionally give additional blood draws and questionnaires over a 2-month period. Prospective study blood samples were shipped either frozen or at room temperature before DNA extraction.

Sequenced: PBMCs or T cells enriched from blood (not recorded which). This chain is built from TRBV4-2 and TRBJ2-7; matching of 6 bases hints at TRBD2 as the D gene. The source of this sequence is a young woman in a cohort exposed to, infected with or recovered from COVID-19 (not recorded which). For the CDR3, the sequence is CASSQGPGVGAYEQYF. The DNA sequence follows: TGTGCCAGCAGCCAAGGACCGGGGGTTGGTGCCTACGAGCAGTACTTC.